The source of this TCR beta chain is a study of CD8 T cells in ankylosing spondylitis. This clonotype was recorded many times. Its matching antigen is unknown. Findings of the study overall: Clones linked to disease were reported to show significant enrichment in matched ankylosing spondylitis synovial fluid. Blood from ankylosing spondylitis patients appeared to carry a characteristic roughly 8-variant TCR beta motif. Some of the motif variants had earlier been found in reactive arthritis patients' fluid and blood.

The TCR beta libraries were generated through quantitative 5'-RACE incorporating molecular barcodes. MiXCR, applied by TCRdb to the 5' RACE reads, yields one record per CDR3 protein. The data show fewer than 200,000 distinct CDR3 sequences, with 9.8% seen just once and around 15% held by the top ten. V lost 2 bases to trimming and J lost 9 bases, with 17 bases between them. The CDR3 sequence is 15 residues long. Germline V gene lookup returns CDR1 MDHEN and CDR2 SYDVKM. The receptor comes from a female donor with ankylosing spondylitis or in good health (not recorded which). The chain uses TRBV28 and TRBJ2-1; TRBD1 might be the D (6 bases). The sample consisted of blood, either unsorted or a sorted T cell fraction (not recorded which). This chain's CDR3 is CASSLLLVGAGEQFF. Here the CDR3 DNA reads TGTGCCAGCAGTTTACTGCTGGTGGGGGCAGGTGAGCAGTTCTTC.